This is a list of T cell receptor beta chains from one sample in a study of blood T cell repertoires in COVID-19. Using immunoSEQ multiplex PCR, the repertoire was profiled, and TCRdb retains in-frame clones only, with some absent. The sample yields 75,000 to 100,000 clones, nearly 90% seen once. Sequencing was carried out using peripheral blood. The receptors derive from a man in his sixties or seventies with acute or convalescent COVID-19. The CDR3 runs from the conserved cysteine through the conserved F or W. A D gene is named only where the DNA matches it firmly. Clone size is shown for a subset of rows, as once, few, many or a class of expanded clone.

CDR3 protein: CASSPTGQGAREQYF; CDR3 DNA: TGTGCCAGCAGCCCAACGGGACAGGGGGCGCGCGAGCAGTACTTC; V gene: TRBV11-2; J gene: TRBJ2-7; clone size: NA; D gene: TRBD1
CDR3 protein: CATSDSGLLNTGELFF; CDR3 DNA: TGTGCCACCAGTGATTCTGGACTCCTGAACACCGGGGAGCTGTTTTTT; V gene: TRBV24-1; J gene: TRBJ2-2; clone size: NA; D gene: NA
CDR3 protein: CASSYGSPSKNIQYF; CDR3 DNA: TGTGCCAGCAGTTACGGTTCACCTAGCAAAAACATTCAGTACTTC; V gene: TRBV6-6; J gene: TRBJ2-4; clone size: NA; D gene: NA
CDR3 protein: CASRADLEGKTEAFF; CDR3 DNA: TGTGCCAGCCGAGCCGACTTAGAAGGAAAAACTGAAGCTTTCTTT; V gene: TRBV5-4; J gene: TRBJ1-1; clone size: NA; D gene: NA
CDR3 protein: CASSPGERGSPLHF; CDR3 DNA: TGTGCCAGCAGCCCAGGGGAGAGGGGATCACCCCTCCACTTT; V gene: TRBV5-5; J gene: TRBJ1-6; clone size: NA; D gene: NA
CDR3 protein: CASRTTGVSSYNEQFF; CDR3 DNA: TGTGCCAGCAGGACGACAGGGGTAAGCTCCTACAATGAGCAGTTCTTC; V gene: TRBV28; J gene: TRBJ2-1; clone size: NA; D gene: TRBD1
CDR3 protein: CSAGDSYGYTF; CDR3 DNA: TGCAGCGCGGGGGACAGCTATGGCTACACCTTC; V gene: TRBV29-1; J gene: TRBJ1-2; clone size: NA; D gene: TRBD1
CDR3 protein: CASSYSRTSGAMNTEAFF; CDR3 DNA: TGTGCCAGCAGTTACTCGAGGACGTCTGGGGCGATGAACACTGAAGCTTTCTTT; V gene: TRBV6-2/TRBV6-3; J gene: TRBJ1-1; clone size: NA; D gene: NA
CDR3 protein: CASSQGPGDSTDTQYF; CDR3 DNA: TGTGCCAGCAGCCAAGGGCCGGGAGATTCGACAGATACGCAGTATTTT; V gene: TRBV14; J gene: TRBJ2-3; clone size: NA; D gene: NA
CDR3 protein: CASSYRFRYTSGNTIYF; CDR3 DNA: TGTGCCAGCAGTTACCGATTCAGGTACACCTCTGGAAACACCATATATTTT; V gene: TRBV6-2/TRBV6-3; J gene: TRBJ1-3; clone size: NA; D gene: NA
CDR3 protein: CASSYRPDRVENIQYF; CDR3 DNA: TGTGCCAGCAGTTACCGACCGGACAGGGTGGAAAACATTCAGTACTTC; V gene: TRBV6-6; J gene: TRBJ2-4; clone size: NA; D gene: TRBD1
CDR3 protein: CAIRSSGNTIYF; CDR3 DNA: TGTGCCATCCGGAGCTCTGGAAACACCATATATTTT; V gene: TRBV10-3; J gene: TRBJ1-3; clone size: NA; D gene: NA
CDR3 protein: CASSRRSSYEQYF; CDR3 DNA: TGTGCCAGCAGCCGGAGAAGCTCCTACGAGCAGTACTTC; V gene: TRBV6-5; J gene: TRBJ2-7; clone size: NA; D gene: NA
CDR3 protein: CASSESGTGREYF; CDR3 DNA: TGTGCCAGCAGTGAATCCGGGACAGGGCGCGAGTACTTC; V gene: TRBV25-1; J gene: TRBJ2-7; clone size: NA; D gene: TRBD1
CDR3 protein: CASSSTGALNEQFF; CDR3 DNA: TGCGCCAGCAGCTCGACAGGGGCCCTAAATGAGCAGTTCTTC; V gene: TRBV5-1; J gene: TRBJ2-1; clone size: NA; D gene: TRBD1
CDR3 protein: CASSLQTGNYGYTF; CDR3 DNA: TGTGCCAGCAGTTTACAGACAGGGAACTATGGCTACACCTTC; V gene: TRBV28; J gene: TRBJ1-2; clone size: few; D gene: TRBD1
CDR3 protein: CAISTGPGNTIYF; CDR3 DNA: TGTGCCATTTCGACAGGTCCTGGAAACACCATATATTTT; V gene: TRBV10-3; J gene: TRBJ1-3; clone size: NA; D gene: NA
CDR3 protein: CASSLGQTTQPQHF; CDR3 DNA: TGTGCCAGCAGCTTGGGTCAGACAACCCAGCCCCAGCATTTT; V gene: TRBV7-2; J gene: TRBJ1-5; clone size: NA; D gene: NA
CDR3 protein: CASSSTGGKNYGYTF; CDR3 DNA: TGTGCCAGTAGTTCGACAGGGGGTAAGAACTATGGCTACACCTTC; V gene: TRBV19; J gene: TRBJ1-2; clone size: NA; D gene: TRBD1
CDR3 protein: CASSLTREGSYNEQFF; CDR3 DNA: TGCGCCAGCAGCTTGACGCGGGAGGGCTCCTACAATGAGCAGTTCTTC; V gene: TRBV5-1; J gene: TRBJ2-1; clone size: NA; D gene: TRBD2
CDR3 protein: CASSLESGRNTGELFF; CDR3 DNA: TGTGCCAGCAGCTTAGAGTCAGGGCGGAACACCGGGGAGCTGTTTTTT; V gene: TRBV7-6; J gene: TRBJ2-2; clone size: few; D gene: NA
CDR3 protein: CASSRDRSYEQYF; CDR3 DNA: TGTGCCAGTAGTAGAGACAGGTCCTACGAGCAGTACTTC; V gene: TRBV19; J gene: TRBJ2-7; clone size: NA; D gene: NA
CDR3 protein: CASKTREETQYF; CDR3 DNA: TGTGCCAGCAAAACTAGAGAAGAGACCCAGTACTTC; V gene: TRBV27; J gene: TRBJ2-5; clone size: NA; D gene: NA
CDR3 protein: CASRAPGQGLRYEQYF; CDR3 DNA: TGTGCCAGCAGAGCTCCGGGACAGGGTTTAAGATACGAGCAGTACTTC; V gene: TRBV28; J gene: TRBJ2-7; clone size: NA; D gene: TRBD1
CDR3 protein: CASGTVTDTQYF; CDR3 DNA: TGTGCCAGCGGGACAGTAACAGATACGCAGTATTTT; V gene: TRBV28; J gene: TRBJ2-3; clone size: NA; D gene: TRBD1
CDR3 protein: CASSLRQSNQPQHF; CDR3 DNA: TGTGCCAGCAGCCTTAGACAGAGCAATCAGCCCCAGCATTTT; V gene: TRBV2; J gene: TRBJ1-5; clone size: NA; D gene: NA
CDR3 protein: CASSDPGISGANVLTF; CDR3 DNA: TGTGCCAGCAGTGACCCAGGGATCTCTGGGGCCAACGTCCTGACTTTC; V gene: TRBV2; J gene: TRBJ2-6; clone size: NA; D gene: NA
CDR3 protein: CASSLQGTNEKLFF; CDR3 DNA: TGTGCCAGCAGCCTACAGGGCACTAATGAAAAACTGTTTTTT; V gene: TRBV7-9; J gene: TRBJ1-4; clone size: NA; D gene: NA
CDR3 protein: CASSSWGTGNTEAFF; CDR3 DNA: TGTGCCAGCAGCTCGTGGGGGACAGGCAACACTGAAGCTTTCTTT; V gene: TRBV5-6; J gene: TRBJ1-1; clone size: once; D gene: TRBD1
CDR3 protein: CASRGGTGIYNEQFF; CDR3 DNA: TGTGCCAGCAGGGGGGGGACAGGGATCTACAATGAGCAGTTCTTC; V gene: TRBV28; J gene: TRBJ2-1; clone size: NA; D gene: TRBD1
CDR3 protein: CSVEARGRVLSEAFF; CDR3 DNA: TGCAGCGTTGAAGCTAGGGGCAGGGTTTTATCTGAAGCTTTCTTT; V gene: TRBV29-1; J gene: TRBJ1-1; clone size: once; D gene: NA
CDR3 protein: CAITQLDTGELFF; CDR3 DNA: TGTGCCATCACCCAACTAGACACCGGGGAGCTGTTTTTT; V gene: TRBV10-3; J gene: TRBJ2-2; clone size: NA; D gene: NA
CDR3 protein: CASSGGRETQYF; CDR3 DNA: TGTGCCAGCAGCGGGGGGAGGGAGACCCAGTACTTC; V gene: TRBV2; J gene: TRBJ2-5; clone size: NA; D gene: TRBD2
CDR3 protein: CASGFGGANNSPLHF; CDR3 DNA: TGTGCTAGTGGTTTCGGAGGGGCGAATAATTCACCCCTCCACTTT; V gene: TRBV12-5; J gene: TRBJ1-6; clone size: NA; D gene: NA
CDR3 protein: CASSVGRGLSSYTF; CDR3 DNA: TGTGCCAGCAGCGTCGGGAGGGGGCTATCTAGCTACACCTTC; V gene: TRBV9; J gene: TRBJ1-2; clone size: NA; D gene: TRBD1
CDR3 protein: CSVSGDTDTQYF; CDR3 DNA: TGCAGCGTTTCCGGGGACACAGATACGCAGTATTTT; V gene: TRBV29-1; J gene: TRBJ2-3; clone size: once; D gene: NA
CDR3 protein: CAWSNPRDRERIWSPLHF; CDR3 DNA: TGTGCCTGGAGTAACCCCCGGGACAGGGAGCGAATTTGGTCACCCCTCCACTTT; V gene: TRBV30; J gene: TRBJ1-6; clone size: NA; D gene: TRBD1
CDR3 protein: CASTVVWRGLEGEQFF; CDR3 DNA: TGTGCCAGCACCGTTGTATGGCGGGGGTTAGAAGGGGAGCAGTTCTTC; V gene: TRBV28; J gene: TRBJ2-1; clone size: NA; D gene: TRBD2
CDR3 protein: CASSLVGGGAGVDTQYF; CDR3 DNA: TGCGCCAGCAGCTTGGTAGGCGGGGGGGCAGGTGTAGATACGCAGTATTTT; V gene: TRBV5-1; J gene: TRBJ2-3; clone size: once; D gene: TRBD2
CDR3 protein: CASSITGGAWETQYF; CDR3 DNA: TGCGCCAGCAGCATTACAGGGGGCGCTTGGGAGACCCAGTACTTC; V gene: TRBV5-1; J gene: TRBJ2-5; clone size: NA; D gene: TRBD1
CDR3 protein: CASSLNRDRVLISGNTIYF; CDR3 DNA: TGTGCCAGTAGTCTCAACCGGGACAGGGTCCTCATTTCTGGAAACACCATATATTTT; V gene: TRBV19; J gene: TRBJ1-3; clone size: NA; D gene: TRBD1
CDR3 protein: CASSPGQGGNQPQHF; CDR3 DNA: TGTGCCAGCTCACCAGGACAGGGGGGGAATCAGCCCCAGCATTTT; V gene: TRBV18; J gene: TRBJ1-5; clone size: NA; D gene: TRBD1
CDR3 protein: CASSPRQGQVFGDSNQPQHF; CDR3 DNA: TGTGCCAGCTCACCACGCCAGGGACAGGTTTTTGGGGATAGCAATCAGCCCCAGCATTTT; V gene: TRBV18; J gene: TRBJ1-5; clone size: once; D gene: TRBD1
CDR3 protein: CRGQGGDEQYF; CDR3 DNA: TGCAGGGGACAGGGTGGGGACGAGCAGTACTTC; V gene: TRBV20-1; J gene: TRBJ2-7; clone size: NA; D gene: TRBD1
CDR3 protein: CASSEGVWRVNHQPQHF; CDR3 DNA: TGTGCCAGCAGTGAAGGAGTCTGGAGGGTAAATCATCAGCCCCAGCATTTT; V gene: TRBV6-1; J gene: TRBJ1-5; clone size: NA; D gene: NA
CDR3 protein: CASSLLGQGQPQHF; CDR3 DNA: TGTGCCAGCAGTTTGCTGGGGCAGGGTCAGCCCCAGCATTTT; V gene: TRBV6-5; J gene: TRBJ1-5; clone size: NA; D gene: NA
CDR3 protein: CASSVEDRPYNEQFF; CDR3 DNA: TGTGCCAGCAGCGTAGAGGACAGGCCTTATAATGAGCAGTTCTTC; V gene: TRBV9; J gene: TRBJ2-1; clone size: NA; D gene: TRBD1
CDR3 protein: CASSYDISSSYEQYF; CDR3 DNA: TGTGCCAGCAGTTACGATATTTCCAGCTCCTACGAGCAGTACTTC; V gene: TRBV6-5; J gene: TRBJ2-7; clone size: NA; D gene: NA
CDR3 protein: CASSPDTGELFF; CDR3 DNA: TGTGCCAGCTCACCCGACACCGGGGAGCTGTTTTTT; V gene: TRBV18; J gene: TRBJ2-2; clone size: NA; D gene: NA
CDR3 protein: CASSYSYNEGREQYF; CDR3 DNA: TGTGCCAGCAGTTACTCGTATAACGAGGGCCGCGAGCAGTACTTC; V gene: TRBV6-5; J gene: TRBJ2-7; clone size: few; D gene: NA
CDR3 protein: CASFQQGTGGSGEKLFF; CDR3 DNA: TGTGCCAGCTTCCAACAAGGGACAGGGGGCAGTGGTGAAAAACTGTTTTTT; V gene: TRBV18; J gene: TRBJ1-4; clone size: NA; D gene: TRBD1
CDR3 protein: CASRAGLMTTEAFF; CDR3 DNA: TGTGCCAGCAGAGCAGGGTTAATGACAACTGAAGCTTTCTTT; V gene: TRBV6-5; J gene: TRBJ1-1; clone size: NA; D gene: NA
CDR3 protein: CASSLAVTGGYGYTF; CDR3 DNA: TGTGCCAGCAGCTTGGCGGTGACAGGGGGCTATGGCTACACCTTC; V gene: TRBV5-5; J gene: TRBJ1-2; clone size: NA; D gene: TRBD1